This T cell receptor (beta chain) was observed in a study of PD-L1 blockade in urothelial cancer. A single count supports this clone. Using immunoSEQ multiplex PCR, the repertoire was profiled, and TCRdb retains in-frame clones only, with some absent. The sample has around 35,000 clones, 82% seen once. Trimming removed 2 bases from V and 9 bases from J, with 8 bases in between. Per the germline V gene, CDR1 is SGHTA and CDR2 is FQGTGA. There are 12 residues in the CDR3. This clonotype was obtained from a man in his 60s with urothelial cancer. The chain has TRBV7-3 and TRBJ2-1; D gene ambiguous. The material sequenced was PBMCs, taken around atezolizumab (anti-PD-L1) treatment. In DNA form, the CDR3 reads TGTGCCAGCAGCTTACTAGGTGGTGAGCAGTTCTTC. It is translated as CASSLLGGEQFF.